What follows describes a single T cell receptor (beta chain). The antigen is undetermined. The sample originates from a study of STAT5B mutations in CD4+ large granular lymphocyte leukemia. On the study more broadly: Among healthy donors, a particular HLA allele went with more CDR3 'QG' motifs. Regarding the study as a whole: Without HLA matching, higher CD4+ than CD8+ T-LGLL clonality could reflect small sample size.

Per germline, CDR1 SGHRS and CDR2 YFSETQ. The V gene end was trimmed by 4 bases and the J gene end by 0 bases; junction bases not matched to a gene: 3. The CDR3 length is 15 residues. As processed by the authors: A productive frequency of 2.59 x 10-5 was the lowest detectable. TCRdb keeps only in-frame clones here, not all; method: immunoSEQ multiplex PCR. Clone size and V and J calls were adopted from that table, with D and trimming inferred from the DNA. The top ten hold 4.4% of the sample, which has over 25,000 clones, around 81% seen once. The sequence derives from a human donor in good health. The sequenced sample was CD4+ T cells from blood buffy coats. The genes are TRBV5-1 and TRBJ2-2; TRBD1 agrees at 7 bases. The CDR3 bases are TGCGCCAGCAGCAGGGACAGTCCGAACACCGGGGAGCTGTTTTTT. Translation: CASSRDSPNTGELFF.